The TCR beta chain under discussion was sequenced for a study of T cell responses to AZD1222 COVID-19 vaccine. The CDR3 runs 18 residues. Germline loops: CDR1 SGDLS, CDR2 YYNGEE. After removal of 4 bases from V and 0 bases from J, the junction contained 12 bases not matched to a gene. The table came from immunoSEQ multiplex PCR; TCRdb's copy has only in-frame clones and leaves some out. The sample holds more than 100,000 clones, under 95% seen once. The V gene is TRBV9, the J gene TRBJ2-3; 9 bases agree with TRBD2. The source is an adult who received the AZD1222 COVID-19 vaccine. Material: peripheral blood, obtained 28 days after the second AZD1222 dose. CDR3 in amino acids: CASSQTAGGFDSTDTQYF. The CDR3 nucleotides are TGTGCCAGCAGCCAAACAGCGGGGGGATTCGATAGCACAGATACGCAGTATTTT.